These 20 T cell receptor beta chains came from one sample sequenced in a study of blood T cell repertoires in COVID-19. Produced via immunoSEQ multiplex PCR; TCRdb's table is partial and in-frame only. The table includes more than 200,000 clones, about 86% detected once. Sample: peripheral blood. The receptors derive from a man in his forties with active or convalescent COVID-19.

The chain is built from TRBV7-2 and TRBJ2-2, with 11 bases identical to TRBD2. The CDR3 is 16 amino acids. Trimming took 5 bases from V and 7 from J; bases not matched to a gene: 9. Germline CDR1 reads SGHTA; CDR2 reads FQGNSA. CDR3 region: CASSRSGGAQIGELFF. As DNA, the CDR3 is TGTGCCAGCAGCCGTAGCGGGGGGGCGCAAATCGGGGAGCTGTTTTTT.

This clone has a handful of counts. The CDR3 here is CASSLVGTGGETNEKLFF. The DNA of the CDR3 is TGCGCCAGCAGCTTGGTGGGCACAGGGGGCGAAACTAATGAAAAACTGTTTTTT. The chain links TRBV5-1 to TRBJ1-4; TRBD1 agrees at 9 bases. This CDR3 comprises 18 residues. With 0 bases clipped from V and 1 base from J, the junction kept 7 bases outside the gene matches. CDR1 and CDR2 from the germline V gene are SGHRS and YFSETQ.

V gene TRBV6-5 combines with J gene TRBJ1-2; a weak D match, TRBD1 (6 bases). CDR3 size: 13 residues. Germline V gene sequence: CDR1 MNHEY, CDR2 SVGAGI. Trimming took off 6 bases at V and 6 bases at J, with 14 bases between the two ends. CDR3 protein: CASSETGSNGYTF. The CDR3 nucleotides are TGTGCCAGCAGCGAGACAGGCTCTAATGGCTACACCTTC.

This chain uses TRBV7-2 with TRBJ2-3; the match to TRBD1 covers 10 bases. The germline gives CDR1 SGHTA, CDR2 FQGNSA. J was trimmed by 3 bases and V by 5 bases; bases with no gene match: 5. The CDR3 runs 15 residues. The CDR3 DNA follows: TGTGCCAGCAGCGCCCGACAGGGGGCAACAGATACGCAGTATTTT. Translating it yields CASSARQGATDTQYF.

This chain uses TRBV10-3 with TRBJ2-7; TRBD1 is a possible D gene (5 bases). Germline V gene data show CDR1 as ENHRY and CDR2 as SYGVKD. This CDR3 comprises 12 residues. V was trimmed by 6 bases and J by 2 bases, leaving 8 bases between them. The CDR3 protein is CAIRDNTYEQYF. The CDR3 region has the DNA TGTGCCATCAGGGACAATACCTACGAGCAGTACTTC.

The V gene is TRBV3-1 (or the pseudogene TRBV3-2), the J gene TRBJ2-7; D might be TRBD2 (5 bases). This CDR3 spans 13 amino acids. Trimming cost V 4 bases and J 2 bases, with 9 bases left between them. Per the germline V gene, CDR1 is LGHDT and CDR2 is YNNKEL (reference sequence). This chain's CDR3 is CASSPGDTYEQYF. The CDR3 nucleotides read TGTGCCAGCAGCCCCGGGGATACCTACGAGCAGTACTTC.

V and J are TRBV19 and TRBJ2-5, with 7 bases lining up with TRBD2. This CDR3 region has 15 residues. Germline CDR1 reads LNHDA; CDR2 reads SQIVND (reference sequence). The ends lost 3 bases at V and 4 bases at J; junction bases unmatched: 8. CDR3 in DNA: TGTGCCAGTAGTATCGGCCCGGGGAGGGCAGAGACCCAGTACTTC. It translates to CASSIGPGRAETQYF.

CDR3 amino acids: CASSQPGGNEALHF. CDR3 bases: TGTGCCAGCAGCCAGCCAGGGGGGAATGAAGCCCTCCACTTT. The chain employs TRBV3-1 (or the pseudogene TRBV3-2) and TRBJ1-6; 7 bases are shared with TRBD1. V lost 3 bases to trimming and J lost 14 bases; unmatched junction nucleotides: 10. CDR3 length equals 14 residues. Germline CDR1 LGHDT, CDR2 YNNKEL (reference sequence).

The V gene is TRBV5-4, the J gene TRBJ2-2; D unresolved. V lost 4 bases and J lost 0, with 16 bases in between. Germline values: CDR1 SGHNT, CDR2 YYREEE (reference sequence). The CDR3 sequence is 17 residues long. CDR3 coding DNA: TGTGCCAGCAGCGCCGAGGAGTTCGGCTCGAACACCGGGGAGCTGTTTTTT. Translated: CASSAEEFGSNTGELFF.

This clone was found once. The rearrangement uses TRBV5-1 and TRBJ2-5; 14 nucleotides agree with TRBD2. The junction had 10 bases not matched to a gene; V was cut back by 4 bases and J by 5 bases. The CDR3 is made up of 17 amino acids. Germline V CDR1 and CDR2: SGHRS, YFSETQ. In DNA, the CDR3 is TGCGCCAGCAGCCCCCGTCTGGGACTAGCGGGAGTGGAGACCCAGTACTTC. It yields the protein CASSPRLGLAGVETQYF. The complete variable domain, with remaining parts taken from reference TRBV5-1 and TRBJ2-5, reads KAGVTQTPRYLIKTRGQQVTLSCSPISGHRSVSWYQQTPGQGLQFLFEYFSETQRNKGNFPGRFSGRQFSNSRSEMNVSTLELGDSALYLCASSPRLGLAGVETQYFGPGTRLLVL.

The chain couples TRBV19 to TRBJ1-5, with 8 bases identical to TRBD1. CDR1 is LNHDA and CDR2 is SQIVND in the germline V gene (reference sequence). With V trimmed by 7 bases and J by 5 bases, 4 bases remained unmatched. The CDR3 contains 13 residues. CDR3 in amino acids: CASTGTGDQPQHF. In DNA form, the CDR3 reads TGTGCCAGTACTGGGACAGGCGATCAGCCCCAGCATTTT.

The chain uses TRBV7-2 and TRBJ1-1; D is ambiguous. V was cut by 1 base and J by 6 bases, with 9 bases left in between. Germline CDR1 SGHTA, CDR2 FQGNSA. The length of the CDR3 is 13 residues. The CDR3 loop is CASSLVPPAEAFF. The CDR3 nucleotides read TGTGCCAGCAGCTTAGTTCCGCCAGCTGAAGCTTTCTTT.

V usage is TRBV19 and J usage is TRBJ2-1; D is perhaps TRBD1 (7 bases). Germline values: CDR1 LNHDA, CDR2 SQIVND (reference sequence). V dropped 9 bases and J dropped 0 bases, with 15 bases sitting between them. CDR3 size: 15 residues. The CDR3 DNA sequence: TGTGCCAGCAGAGACAGGGAGGTCTCCTACAATGAGCAGTTCTTC. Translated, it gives CASRDREVSYNEQFF.

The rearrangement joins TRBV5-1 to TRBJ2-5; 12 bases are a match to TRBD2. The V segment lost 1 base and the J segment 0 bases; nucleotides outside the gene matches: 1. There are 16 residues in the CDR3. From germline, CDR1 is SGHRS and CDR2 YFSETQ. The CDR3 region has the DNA TGCGCCAGCAGCTTGAGGACTAGCGGGAACCAAGAGACCCAGTACTTC. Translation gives CASSLRTSGNQETQYF.

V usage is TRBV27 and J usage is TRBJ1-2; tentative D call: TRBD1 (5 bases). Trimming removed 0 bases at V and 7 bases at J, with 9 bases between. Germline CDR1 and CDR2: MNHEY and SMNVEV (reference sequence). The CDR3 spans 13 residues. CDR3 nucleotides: TGTGCCAGCAGTTTATCAGGGGTGGGTGGCTACACCTTC. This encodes CASSLSGVGGYTF.

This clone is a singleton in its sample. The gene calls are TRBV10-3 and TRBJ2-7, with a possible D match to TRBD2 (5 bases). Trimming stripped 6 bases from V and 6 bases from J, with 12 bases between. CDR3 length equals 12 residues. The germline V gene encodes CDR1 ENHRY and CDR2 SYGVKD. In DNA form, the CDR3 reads TGTGCCATCAGCGAGGGAGAAGGCGAGCAGTACTTC. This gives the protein CAISEGEGEQYF.

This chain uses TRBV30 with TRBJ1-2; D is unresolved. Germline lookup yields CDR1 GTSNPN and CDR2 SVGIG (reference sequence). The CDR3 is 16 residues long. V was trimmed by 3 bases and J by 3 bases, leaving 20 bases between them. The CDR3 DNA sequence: TGTGCCTGGAGGGAAGTCGGTATCCGGGGTCACTATGGCTACACCTTC. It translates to CAWREVGIRGHYGYTF. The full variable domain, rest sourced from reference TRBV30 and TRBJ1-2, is SQTIHQWPATLVQPVGSPLSLECTVEGTSNPNLYWYRQAAGRGLQLLFYSVGIGQISSEVPQNLSASRPQDRQFILSSKKLLLSDSGFYLCAWREVGIRGHYGYTFGSGTRLTVV.

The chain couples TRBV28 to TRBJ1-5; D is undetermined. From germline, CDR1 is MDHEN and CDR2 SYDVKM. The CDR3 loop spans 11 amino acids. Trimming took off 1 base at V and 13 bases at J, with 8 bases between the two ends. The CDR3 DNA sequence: TGTGCCAGCAGTTTATCCCGGGAACAGCATTTT. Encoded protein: CASSLSREQHF.

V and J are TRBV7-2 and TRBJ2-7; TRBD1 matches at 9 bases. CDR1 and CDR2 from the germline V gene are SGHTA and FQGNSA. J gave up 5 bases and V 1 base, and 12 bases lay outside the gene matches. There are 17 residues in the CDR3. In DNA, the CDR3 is TGTGCCAGCAGCTTAGTTTCCCCCACAGGGGGCTCGGACGAGCAGTACTTC. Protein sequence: CASSLVSPTGGSDEQYF.

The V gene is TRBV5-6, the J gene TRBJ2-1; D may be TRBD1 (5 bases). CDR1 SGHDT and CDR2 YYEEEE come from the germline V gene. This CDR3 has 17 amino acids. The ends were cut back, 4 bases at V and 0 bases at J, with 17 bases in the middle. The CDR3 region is CASSRKDQGSSYNEQFF. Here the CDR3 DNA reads TGTGCCAGCAGCCGCAAAGATCAGGGAAGCTCCTACAATGAGCAGTTCTTC.